This entry lists 18 T cell receptor beta chains sequenced from one sample in a study of radiotherapy plus CTLA-4 blockade in lung cancer. Assay used: immunoSEQ multiplex PCR; TCRdb lists only in-frame clones, some missing. The sample consists of about 32,000 clones, 75% of them appearing once. Sequenced material: peripheral blood, taken from a patient treated with radiotherapy plus ipilimumab. Source of these receptors: a human donor with non-small cell lung cancer that progressed on radiotherapy plus ipilimumab.

This clone was seen a handful of times. This chain uses TRBV18 with TRBJ2-3; no firm D call. Germline V gene lookup returns CDR1 KGHSH and CDR2 LQKENI. This CDR3 spans 15 amino acids. V was pared by 3 bases and J by 4 bases, with 14 bases between. The CDR3 spells CASSPASPRADTQYF. The CDR3 region has the DNA TGTGCCAGCTCACCTGCCTCCCCTAGAGCAGATACGCAGTATTTT.

The chain links TRBV19 to TRBJ2-3; D not resolved. V was clipped by 5 bases and J by 6 bases, with 9 bases between them. The germline V gene has CDR1 LNHDA and CDR2 SQIVND (reference sequence). This CDR3 spans 12 amino acids. CDR3 in amino acids: CASSSLLDTQYF. CDR3 coding DNA: TGTGCCAGTAGTTCCCTGCTCGATACGCAGTATTTT. Full variable domain (rest looked up from reference TRBV19 and TRBJ2-3): DGGITQSPKYLFRKEGQNVTLSCEQNLNHDAMYWYRQDPGQGLRLIYYSQIVNDFQKGDIAEGYSVSREKKESFPLTVTSAQKNPTAFYLCASSSLLDTQYFGPGTRLTVL.

This clone has more than one count but fewer than ten. The chain uses TRBV5-8 and TRBJ2-7, with a tentative D call TRBD2 (6 bases). The V gene lost 4 bases and the J gene lost 5 bases, with 16 bases spanning the gap. In germline, CDR1 is SGHTS, CDR2 YDEGEE. The CDR3 totals 14 residues. DNA of the CDR3: TGTGCCAGCAGCCCCGGGACTCCCCGACACGAGCAGTACTTC. This codes for CASSPGTPRHEQYF.

J is TRBJ2-4 and V is TRBV4-1, with D perhaps TRBD1 or TRBD2 (5 bases each). V was trimmed by 4 bases and J by 2 bases, leaving 12 bases between them. This CDR3 comprises 15 residues. The germline CDR1 and CDR2 sequences are MGHRA and YSYEKL. In DNA form, the CDR3 reads TGCGCCAGCAGCCCCTTGGGGGAGACCAAAAACATTCAGTACTTC. Residues: CASSPLGETKNIQYF.

Worth noting for this clone: The same CDR3 also results from other DNA sequences found in this sample. The V and J genes are TRBV6-5 and TRBJ1-4; 9 bases line up with TRBD1. The CDR3 runs 16 residues. Germline-derived CDR1 and CDR2 are MNHEY and SVGAGI. The J segment lost 5 bases and the V segment lost 0 bases, leaving 4 bases of the junction unmatched. DNA of the CDR3: TGTGCCAGCAGTTACTCGACGGGGACAGGGAATGAAAAACTGTTTTTT. Residues: CASSYSTGTGNEKLFF.

The chain carries TRBV4-1 and TRBJ1-2, with D maybe TRBD1 (5 bases). Germline lookup yields CDR1 MGHRA and CDR2 YSYEKL. The CDR3 totals 16 residues. The germline V and J ends were trimmed by 4 bases and 4 bases, with 19 bases remaining between them. This chain's CDR3 is CASSPDGIGAAYGYTF. The CDR3 coding sequence is TGCGCCAGCAGCCCAGACGGAATAGGGGCAGCCTATGGCTACACCTTC.

This chain uses TRBV11-1 with TRBJ2-2, with D tentatively TRBD1 (6 bases). The CDR3 runs 18 residues. The V end was cut by 1 base, the J end by 4 bases, with 19 bases between. Per the germline V gene, CDR1 is SGHAT and CDR2 is FQDESV (reference sequence). CDR3 residues: CASSLGGRPGHLTGELFF. Written as DNA, the CDR3 is TGTGCCAGCAGCTTAGGGGGTCGTCCGGGACACCTCACCGGGGAGCTGTTTTTT.

The chain carries TRBV20-1 and TRBJ2-3, with unresolved D. CDR3 size: 11 residues. Germline CDR1 is DFQATT and CDR2 is SNEGSKA (reference sequence). The ends were cut back, 5 bases at V and 6 bases at J, with 9 bases in the middle. The CDR3 nucleotides are TGCAGTGCTGGCGACTGGGATACGCAGTATTTT. Its protein product is CSAGDWDTQYF.

J is TRBJ1-1 and V is TRBV27, with D tentatively TRBD1 (6 bases). Trimming removed 1 base at V and 7 bases at J, with 13 bases between. The CDR3 has 14 residues. Germline-derived CDR1 and CDR2 are MNHEY and SMNVEV (reference sequence). The CDR3 DNA reads as TGTGCCAGCAGTTTATGGGGGGCTCGTAGTGAAGCTTTCTTT. Its translation is CASSLWGARSEAFF.

The chain employs TRBV6-1 and TRBJ2-5, with TRBD2 matching over 10 bases. With V trimmed by 7 bases and J by 4 bases, 3 bases remained unmatched. The germline CDR1 and CDR2 sequences are MNHNS and SASEGT. CDR3 length: 13 amino acids. The DNA of the CDR3 is TGTGCCAGCACCCTAGCGGGGGTAGAGACCCAGTACTTC. It is translated as CASTLAGVETQYF.

This rearrangement joins TRBV16 to TRBJ1-6, with no clear D. The CDR3 spans 17 residues. The ends were cut back, 1 base at V and 4 bases at J, with 14 bases in the middle. Germline CDR1 KGHSY, CDR2 FQNENV. The CDR3 reads CASSQYPRANYNSPLHF. CDR3 DNA sequence: TGTGCCAGCAGCCAATACCCCCGCGCCAATTATAATTCACCCCTCCACTTT.

This chain joins TRBV20-1 and TRBJ2-7; 7 bases line up with TRBD1. Germline V gives CDR1 DFQATT, CDR2 SNEGSKA (reference sequence). The CDR3 is made up of 11 amino acids. V lost 4 bases to trimming and J lost 3 bases; unmatched junction nucleotides: 0. This chain's CDR3 is CSATGGYEQYF. The DNA for the CDR3 is TGCAGTGCTACAGGGGGCTACGAGCAGTACTTC.

The chain is built from TRBV9 and TRBJ2-7; D not certain. Trimming shortened V by 4 bases and J by 6 bases, and 17 bases separated the two germline ends. The germline V gene encodes CDR1 SGDLS and CDR2 YYNGEE. This CDR3 is built from 14 residues. CDR3 protein: CASSLGGASSEQYF. DNA of the CDR3: TGTGCCAGCAGCTTGGGTGGAGCGTCTAGCGAGCAGTACTTC.

The genes are TRBV13 and TRBJ2-3; D ambiguous. V gave up 0 bases and J gave up 2 bases, with 3 bases separating them. Germline CDR1 PRHDT, CDR2 FYEKMQ (reference sequence). This CDR3 region has 13 residues. This CDR3 is CASSLGTTDTQYF. The CDR3 DNA is TGTGCCAGCAGCTTAGGAACCACAGATACGCAGTATTTT.

This chain connects TRBV2 to TRBJ1-6; D not certain. The CDR3 consists of 14 residues. Germline CDR1 and CDR2: SNHLY and FYNNEI. V shed 6 bases and J shed 7 bases, with 13 bases lying between them. The CDR3 DNA reads TGTGCCAGCAGCGTAAGGACGGGGAATTCACCCCTCCACTTT. It codes for CASSVRTGNSPLHF.

This clone has just a few counts. The chain links TRBV4-3 to TRBJ2-4; D is uncertain. Germline V gene lookup returns CDR1 LGHNA and CDR2 YSLEER. Trimming removed 3 bases at V and 8 bases at J, with 17 bases between. The length of the CDR3 is 15 residues. CDR3 nucleotides: TGCGCCAGCAGCCAGAAACCCGGCAGCATAGACATTCAGTACTTC. Translation gives CASSQKPGSIDIQYF.

The chain employs TRBV7-3 and TRBJ2-5, with 9 bases lining up with TRBD2. The CDR3 contains 16 residues. Germline CDR1 is SGHTA and CDR2 is FQGTGA. V was clipped by 1 base and J by 0 bases; unmatched bases: 3. CDR3 sequence reads: CASSLRASGDQETQYF. DNA for the CDR3: TGTGCCAGCAGCTTAAGGGCTAGCGGGGACCAAGAGACCCAGTACTTC.

The chain couples TRBV19 to TRBJ2-2; D gene ambiguous. V shed 10 bases and J shed 6 bases, with 18 bases lying between them. The CDR3 extends over 14 amino acids. Germline V CDR1 and CDR2: LNHDA, SQIVND (reference sequence). DNA for the CDR3: TGTGCCACCCTGAATATCTGGCCTCCCGGGGAGCTGTTTTTT. The encoded protein is CATLNIWPPGELFF.